Below, one TCR beta chain is given with its context. What it binds is not known. This specimen comes from a study of T-cell reconstitution after alpha-beta-depleted transplantation in children. Construction of the TCRbeta library involved unique molecular identifiers. One entry per CDR3 protein, called by TCRdb with MiXCR from the PCR reads. The sample has more than 400,000 distinct CDR3 sequences, about an eighth seen once. Whole-study results and caveats: Diversity and T-cell counts at one year after transplant derived mostly from new T cells. Alpha-beta T cells present about two months after transplant were reported to originate from several hundred expanded graft clones. At day 60, the high TCRbeta diversity found in some patients originated from recipient T cells and thymic progenitors that had survived.

This CDR3 spans 15 amino acids. Germline CDR1 is LGHNA and CDR2 is YNFKEQ. Trimming took 1 base from V and 2 from J; bases not matched to a gene: 3. The sample in question was PBMCs, mostly from graft donor cells, obtained 180 days after TCRalphabeta/CD19-depleted stem cell transplant. The J gene is TRBJ2-7, the V gene TRBV4-2; 9 bases are shared with TRBD2. The receptor comes from a female patient aged 2 to 10 who had a stem cell transplant for aplastic anemia, so the T cells may come from the graft donor. The CDR3 reads CASSQGTSVTYEQYF. The CDR3 DNA reads as TGTGCCAGCAGCCAAGGGACTAGCGTAACCTACGAGCAGTACTTC.